This TCR beta chain was recovered during a study of shared clonotypes between healthy human individuals. Trimming removed 5 bases from V and 4 bases from J; junction bases left unmatched: 7. Germline V gene data show CDR1 as LGHNA and CDR2 as YSLEER. This CDR3 is 16 amino acids long. Sequenced by immunoSEQ multiplex PCR; TCRdb stores in-frame clones only, minus some. The sample holds about 520,000 clones, about 72% seen once. Caucasian adults living in Nashville, Tennessee, provided all samples. The TCR comes from a woman aged 40 to 50 in good health. Some clones in this sample may be carry-over from other donors' samples. The sample was PBMCs. The genes are TRBV4-3 and TRBJ2-3, with 12 bases lining up with TRBD2. For the CDR3, the DNA is TGCGCCAGCAGCTCCCAGACTAGCGGGAGTGCAGATACGCAGTATTTT. It specifies CASSSQTSGSADTQYF.